The TCR beta chain under discussion was sequenced for a study of blood T cell repertoires in COVID-19. There are 9 residues in the CDR3. The V end lost 6 bases, the J end lost 13 bases, and 7 bases lay between the germline ends. The repertoire was sequenced with immunoSEQ multiplex PCR; TCRdb's copy has only in-frame clones and lacks some. This table holds 98,000 or so clones, roughly 90% found once. The gene calls are TRBV6-7 and TRBJ2-1; no definite D call. TRBV6-7 is labeled an ORF, and its function is uncertain. Sequencing was done on a sample of peripheral blood. The clonotype comes from a human donor in a cohort sampled during active COVID-19. Here the CDR3 DNA reads TGTGCCAGCAGACCTCTACAGTTCTTC. This sequence encodes CASRPLQFF.